What follows are 26 T cell receptor beta chains derived from one specimen sequenced in a study of early T cells in non-severe SARS-CoV-2 infection listed by TCRdb under 2021. Libraries were constructed by 5' RACE. Sequencing used a NextSeq 500. The raw public data were reprocessed by TCRdb itself: fastp quality trimming at Q25, MiXCR clonotype calling, in-frame beta chains only. Rows with a matching CDR3 protein are joined into one entry that keeps the most common DNA and genes. In all, the sample holds roughly 51,000 distinct CDR3 sequences, and roughly 11% of those were seen once. The leading ten clones occupy about 10% of the sample. The specimen was whole blood. These receptors came from an adult who was a healthcare worker with PCR-confirmed SARS-CoV-2 infection or an uninfected control (not recorded which).

V usage is TRBV20-1 and J usage is TRBJ2-3, with TRBD2 identical over 7 bases. CDR1 is DFQATT and CDR2 is SNEGSKA in the germline V gene (reference sequence). This CDR3 is 15 amino acids long. The J segment lost 4 bases and the V segment lost 0 bases, leaving 7 bases of the junction unmatched. CDR3 nucleotides: TGCAGTGCTAGAGATTGGGGAGGGACGCCAGATACGCAGTATTTT. Translation: CSARDWGGTPDTQYF.

Many counts were recorded for this clonotype. This rearrangement joins TRBV5-1 to TRBJ2-1, with D perhaps matching TRBD2 (6 bases). The CDR3 has 18 amino acids. The germline CDR1 and CDR2 sequences are SGHRS and YFSETQ. V lost 3 bases and J lost 0, with 19 bases in between. The CDR3 DNA sequence: TGCGCCAGCAGCTCGGCGGGACTCCCCGATCACTCCTACAATGAGCAGTTCTTC. Protein sequence: CASSSAGLPDHSYNEQFF.

This clonotype showed up just a few times. This chain links TRBV28 with TRBJ2-7, with D perhaps assigned TRBD1 or TRBD2 (5 bases each). Trimming pared 7 bases from V and 6 bases from J, leaving 19 bases between. In germline, CDR1 is MDHEN, CDR2 SYDVKM. The CDR3 is 14 residues long. CDR3 sequence (DNA): TGTGCCAGCATCTTCCGGGGCCCCTCCCGCGAGCAGTACTTC. Translated: CASIFRGPSREQYF.

This clonotype appeared many times. The chain uses TRBV7-9 and TRBJ2-3, with D possibly being TRBD1 or TRBD2 (5 bases each). The CDR3 is 15 amino acids. Trimming stripped 5 bases from V and 4 bases from J, with 16 bases between. Germline values: CDR1 SEHNR, CDR2 FQNEAQ (reference sequence). This chain's CDR3 is CASSRHPLGADTQYF. CDR3 nucleotides: TGTGCCAGCAGCCGACACCCTCTGGGGGCAGATACGCAGTATTTT.

The table lists this clonotype with a few counts. The chain is built from TRBV7-9 and TRBJ2-1, with 11 bases that match TRBD2. The CDR3 spans 15 residues. CDR1 is SEHNR and CDR2 is FQNEAQ in the germline V gene (reference sequence). After removal of 6 bases from V and 3 bases from J, the junction contained 4 bases not matched to a gene. The CDR3 sequence: CASSPTSGSYNEQFF. CDR3 in DNA: TGTGCCAGCAGTCCTACTAGCGGGAGCTACAATGAGCAGTTCTTC.

The chain links TRBV7-9 to TRBJ2-3, with 8 bases matching TRBD1. The ends lost 5 bases at V and 5 bases at J; junction bases unmatched: 15. The germline CDR1 and CDR2 sequences are SEHNR and FQNEAQ (reference sequence). The CDR3 covers 17 residues. The CDR3 nucleotides are TGTGCCAGCAGCCCGAGGACAGGGCGGCAGTGGGGAGATACGCAGTATTTT. This gives the protein CASSPRTGRQWGDTQYF.

This clonotype was counted only a few times. This chain joins TRBV5-1 and TRBJ1-1, with TRBD1 identical over 7 bases. CDR1 is SGHRS and CDR2 is YFSETQ in the germline V gene. V gave up 5 bases and J gave up 0 bases; unmatched junction bases: 7. The CDR3 totals 15 residues. The chain's CDR3 is CASSLEGGVNTEAFF. CDR3 bases: TGCGCCAGCAGTCTCGAAGGGGGCGTGAACACTGAAGCTTTCTTT.

A single count supports this clonotype. The chain employs TRBV19 and TRBJ2-3, with a weak D call TRBD2 (6 bases). The germline gives CDR1 LNHDA, CDR2 SQIVND (reference sequence). The V and J ends lost 3 bases and 6 bases respectively, with 13 bases between them. This CDR3 spans 14 amino acids. CDR3 in DNA: TGTGCCAGTAGTATTTCCGGGAGCGGGGATACGCAGTATTTT. Its translation: CASSISGSGDTQYF. Looking up the rest from reference TRBV19 and TRBJ2-3 gives the full variable domain: DGGITQSPKYLFRKEGQNVTLSCEQNLNHDAMYWYRQDPGQGLRLIYYSQIVNDFQKGDIAEGYSVSREKKESFPLTVTSAQKNPTAFYLCASSISGSGDTQYFGPGTRLTVL.

This clonotype has only a few counts. The gene calls are TRBV11-2 and TRBJ2-4; D perhaps matches TRBD1 (5 bases). CDR1 is SGHAT, CDR2 FQNNGV, per germline. CDR3 length: 19 residues. Trimming removed 2 bases from V and 0 bases from J, with 20 bases in between. For the CDR3, the DNA is TGTGCCAGCAGCTTAAATCAGGGCGCGACTTCCATAGCCAAAAACATTCAGTACTTC. It is translated as CASSLNQGATSIAKNIQYF.

The chain joins TRBV2 to TRBJ2-3; no clear D. The V gene lost 4 bases and the J gene lost 0 bases, with 8 bases spanning the gap. CDR1 and CDR2 (germline): SNHLY, FYNNEI. The CDR3 sequence is 14 residues long. DNA for the CDR3: TGTGCCAGCAGTGCACCGTCGAGCACAGATACGCAGTATTTT. Its translation: CASSAPSSTDTQYF.

This clonotype showed up just a few times. This chain uses TRBV16 with TRBJ2-7, with D unclear. Germline V gene sequence: CDR1 KGHSY, CDR2 FQNENV. This CDR3 has 13 residues. V lost 4 bases and J 1 base, leaving 8 bases between the germline ends. CDR3: CASSPEHSYEQYF. For the CDR3, the DNA is TGTGCCAGCAGCCCCGAACATTCCTACGAGCAGTACTTC.

This clonotype was counted many times. The gene calls are TRBV7-9 and TRBJ2-1; possible D gene TRBD2, 5 bases. The CDR3 is made up of 15 amino acids. With 5 bases removed from V and 7 bases from J, the gap between germline ends came to 18 bases. Germline loops: CDR1 SEHNR, CDR2 FQNEAQ (reference sequence). The CDR3 protein is CASSPPFREGNEQFF. DNA for the CDR3: TGTGCCAGCAGCCCCCCATTCCGGGAAGGGAATGAGCAGTTCTTC.

This clonotype was seen only a few times. CDR3 residues: CASSPSGTSALYEQYF. CDR3 DNA: TGTGCCAGCTCACCCTCCGGGACTAGCGCTCTCTACGAGCAGTACTTC. This chain connects TRBV18 to TRBJ2-7, with 10 bases fitting TRBD2. With V trimmed by 3 bases and J by 3 bases, 8 bases remained unmatched. Germline assignment: CDR1 KGHSH and CDR2 LQKENI. The CDR3 is made up of 16 amino acids. Looking up the rest from reference TRBV18 and TRBJ2-7 gives the full variable domain: NAGVMQNPRHLVRRRGQEARLRCSPMKGHSHVYWYRQLPEEGLKFMVYLQKENIIDESGMPKERFSAEFPKEGPSILRIQQVVRGDSAAYFCASSPSGTSALYEQYFGPGTRLTVT.

The J gene is TRBJ2-1, the V gene TRBV12-5; D call uncertain. V gave up 2 bases and J gave up 9 bases, with 14 bases separating them. CDR3 size: 14 residues. Germline V CDR1 and CDR2: LGHNT, FRNRAP. Here the CDR3 reads CASGLTVGTSEQFF. The CDR3, as DNA: TGTGCTAGTGGTTTGACGGTCGGCACCTCTGAGCAGTTCTTC.

This chain uses TRBV6-5 with TRBJ1-1, with 11 nucleotides matching TRBD1. From germline, CDR1 is MNHEY and CDR2 SVGAGI. This CDR3 has 16 residues. Trimming removed 5 bases from V and 4 bases from J; junction bases left unmatched: 9. CDR3 sequence reads: CASSPDRGLMGTEAFF. The CDR3, as DNA: TGTGCCAGCAGTCCGGACAGGGGGCTGATGGGCACTGAAGCTTTCTTT.

This clonotype was observed many times. The J gene is TRBJ2-1, the V gene TRBV27, with D perhaps TRBD2 (6 bases). CDR3 length: 16 amino acids. Germline V gene lookup returns CDR1 MNHEY and CDR2 SMNVEV (reference sequence). V was cut by 4 bases and J by 4 bases, with 17 bases left in between. In nucleotides, the CDR3 is TGTGCCAGCAGTTCTACGGGGACTCTGATGTACAATGAGCAGTTCTTC. Residues: CASSSTGTLMYNEQFF.

In its sample, this clonotype was seen a few times. This rearrangement joins TRBV7-9 to TRBJ1-2; D is possibly TRBD1 (6 bases). Trimming stripped 6 bases from V and 2 bases from J, with 16 bases between. Germline V gives CDR1 SEHNR, CDR2 FQNEAQ (reference sequence). CDR3 size: 15 residues. CDR3 nucleotide sequence: TGTGCCAGCAGTCATTCCACCCAGGGGAACTATGGCTACACCTTC. This encodes CASSHSTQGNYGYTF. Full variable domain (remainder filled in from reference TRBV7-9 and TRBJ1-2): DTGVSQNPRHKITKRGQNVTFRCDPISEHNRLYWYRQTLGQGPEFLTYFQNEAQLEKSRLLSDRFSAERPKGSFSTLEIQRTEQGDSAMYLCASSHSTQGNYGYTFGSGTRLTVV.

This clonotype has ten or more counts. This sequence joins TRBV10-2 and TRBJ1-3; unclear D gene. The CDR3 is 15 residues long. Germline CDR1 and CDR2: WSHSY and SAAADI. The germline V and J ends were trimmed by 2 bases and 0 bases, with 8 bases remaining between them. CDR3 DNA sequence: TGCGCCAGCAGTGAGACTCCTATCTCTGGAAACACCATATATTTT. This translates into CASSETPISGNTIYF.

This clonotype was counted at least ten times. The chain is built from TRBV10-3 and TRBJ2-7, with D tentatively TRBD2 (5 bases). Germline values: CDR1 ENHRY, CDR2 SYGVKD. Trimming took off 2 bases at V and 3 bases at J, with 14 bases between the two ends. This CDR3 has 15 residues. CDR3 amino acids: CAISERTSGNYEQYF. Here the CDR3 DNA reads TGTGCCATCAGTGAGAGGACCTCCGGGAACTACGAGCAGTACTTC.

This clonotype was recorded a few times. The chain employs TRBV7-9 and TRBJ1-6; D gene uncertain. V was cut by 3 bases and J by 0 bases, with 9 bases left in between. Germline V CDR1 and CDR2: SEHNR, FQNEAQ (reference sequence). The CDR3 has 16 amino acids. The CDR3 sequence is CASSFLGSSYNSPLHF. CDR3 coding DNA: TGTGCCAGCAGCTTTCTAGGGAGCTCCTATAATTCACCCCTCCACTTT.

V is TRBV29-1 and J is TRBJ2-1; D ambiguous. V lost 4 bases and J 4 bases, leaving 11 bases between the germline ends. Germline lookup yields CDR1 SQVTM and CDR2 ANQGSEA. This CDR3 spans 13 amino acids. The CDR3 coding sequence is TGCAGCGTTGGCGGTGAACTTTACAATGAGCAGTTCTTC. It is translated as CSVGGELYNEQFF.

The chain combines TRBV2 with TRBJ2-3; D gene unclear. The V end lost 7 bases, the J end lost 5 bases, and 4 bases lay between the germline ends. The CDR3 runs to 10 residues. Germline assignment: CDR1 SNHLY and CDR2 FYNNEI. The CDR3 coding sequence is TGTGCCAGCAATGGAGATACGCAGTATTTT. Residues: CASNGDTQYF.

In its sample, this clonotype was seen many times. The chain is built from TRBV2 and TRBJ2-1; TRBD2 matches 7 bases. The trim removed 4 bases at V and 8 bases at J, leaving 8 bases unmatched. This CDR3 is 14 amino acids long. CDR1 and CDR2 from the germline V gene are SNHLY and FYNNEI. This chain's CDR3 is CASSVQLANYEQFF. DNA for the CDR3: TGTGCCAGCAGTGTGCAACTAGCGAACTATGAGCAGTTCTTC.

The chain combines TRBV9 with TRBJ2-2; 7 bases map to TRBD2. Per germline, CDR1 SGDLS and CDR2 YYNGEE. J lost 0 bases, V lost 0 bases, and 2 bases had no gene match. CDR3 length: 16 residues. The CDR3 DNA reads as TGTGCCAGCAGCGTAGCCAGCGGGGCGAACACCGGGGAGCTGTTTTTT. Translated: CASSVASGANTGELFF.

In this sample, this clonotype turned up a few times. This rearrangement joins TRBV9 to TRBJ1-1, with 7 positions matching TRBD1. The ends lost 4 bases at V and 9 bases at J; junction bases unmatched: 6. There are 12 residues in the CDR3. Germline lookup yields CDR1 SGDLS and CDR2 YYNGEE. CDR3 in DNA: TGTGCCAGCAGCCCCAGGGGGGACAAAGCTTTCTTT. Its translation is CASSPRGDKAFF.

The chain couples TRBV7-9 to TRBJ2-7; 10 bases map to TRBD1. The CDR3 length is 16 residues. The trim removed 1 base at V and 4 bases at J, leaving 7 bases unmatched. CDR1 and CDR2 (germline): SEHNR, FQNEAQ (reference sequence). CDR3 bases: TGTGCCAGCAGCTTAGAGACCAGGACAGGGGGATACGAGCAGTACTTC. It translates to CASSLETRTGGYEQYF.